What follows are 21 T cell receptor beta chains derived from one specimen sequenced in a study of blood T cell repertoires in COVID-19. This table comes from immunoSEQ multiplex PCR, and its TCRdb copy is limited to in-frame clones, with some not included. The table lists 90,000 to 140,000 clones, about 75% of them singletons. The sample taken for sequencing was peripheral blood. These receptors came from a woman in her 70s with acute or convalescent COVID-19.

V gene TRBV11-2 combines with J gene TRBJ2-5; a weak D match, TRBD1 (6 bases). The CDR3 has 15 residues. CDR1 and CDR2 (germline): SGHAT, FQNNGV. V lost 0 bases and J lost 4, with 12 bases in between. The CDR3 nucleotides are TGTGCCAGCAGCTTAGACGTGGCAGGGGCAGAGACCCAGTACTTC. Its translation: CASSLDVAGAETQYF.

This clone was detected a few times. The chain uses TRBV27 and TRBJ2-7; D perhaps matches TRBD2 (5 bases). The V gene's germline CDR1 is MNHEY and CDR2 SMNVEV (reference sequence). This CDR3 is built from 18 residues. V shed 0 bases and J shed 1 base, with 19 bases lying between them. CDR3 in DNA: TGTGCCAGCAGTTTATCCACAGCGATCCCCGGGGTGTCCTACGAGCAGTACTTC. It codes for CASSLSTAIPGVSYEQYF.

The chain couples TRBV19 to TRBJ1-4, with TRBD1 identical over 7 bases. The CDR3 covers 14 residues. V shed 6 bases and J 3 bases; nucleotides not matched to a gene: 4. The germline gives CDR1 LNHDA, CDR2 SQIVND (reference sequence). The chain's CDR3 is CASRPGQPNEKLFF. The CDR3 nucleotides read TGTGCCAGTAGGCCGGGACAGCCTAATGAAAAACTGTTTTTT.

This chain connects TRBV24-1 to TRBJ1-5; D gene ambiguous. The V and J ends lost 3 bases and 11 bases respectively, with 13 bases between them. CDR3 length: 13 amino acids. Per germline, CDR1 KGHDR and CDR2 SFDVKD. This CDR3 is CATSDEGGMAQHF. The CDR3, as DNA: TGTGCCACCAGTGATGAGGGAGGCATGGCCCAGCATTTT.

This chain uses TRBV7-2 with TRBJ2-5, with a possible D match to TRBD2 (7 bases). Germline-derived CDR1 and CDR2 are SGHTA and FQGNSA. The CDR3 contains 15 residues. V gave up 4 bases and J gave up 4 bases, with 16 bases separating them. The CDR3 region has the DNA TGTGCCAGCAGCTGGTCGCGGGGGCCGGGAGAGACCCAGTACTTC. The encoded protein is CASSWSRGPGETQYF.

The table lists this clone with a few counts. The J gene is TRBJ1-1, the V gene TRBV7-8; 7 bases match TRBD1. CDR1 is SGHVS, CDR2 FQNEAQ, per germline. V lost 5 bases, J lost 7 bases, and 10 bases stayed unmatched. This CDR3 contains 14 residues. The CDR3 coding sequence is TGTGCCAGCAGCATCAAAGGACAGGCCCTTGAAGCTTTCTTT. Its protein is CASSIKGQALEAFF.

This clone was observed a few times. The CDR3 protein is CAINGDTRYGYTF. The CDR3 region has the DNA TGTGCCATCAATGGAGATACTAGATATGGCTACACCTTC. This sequence joins TRBV10-3 and TRBJ1-2, with D uncertain. The germline V gene has CDR1 ENHRY and CDR2 SYGVKD. CDR3 length equals 13 residues. Trimming pared 7 bases from V and 5 bases from J, leaving 14 bases between.

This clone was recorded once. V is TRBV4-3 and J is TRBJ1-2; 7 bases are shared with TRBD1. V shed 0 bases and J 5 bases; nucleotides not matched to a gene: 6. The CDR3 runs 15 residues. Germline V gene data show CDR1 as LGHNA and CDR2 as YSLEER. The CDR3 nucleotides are TGCGCCAGCAGCCAAGATCGAGGGGGCGGGTATGGCTACACCTTC. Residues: CASSQDRGGGYGYTF.

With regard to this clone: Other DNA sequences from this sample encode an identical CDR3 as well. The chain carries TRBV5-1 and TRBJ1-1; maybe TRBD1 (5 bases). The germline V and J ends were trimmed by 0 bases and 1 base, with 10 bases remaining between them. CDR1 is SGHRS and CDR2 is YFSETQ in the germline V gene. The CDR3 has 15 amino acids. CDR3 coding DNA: TGCGCCAGCAGCTTGGGGGGCGCGGAGAACACTGAAGCTTTCTTT. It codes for CASSLGGAENTEAFF.

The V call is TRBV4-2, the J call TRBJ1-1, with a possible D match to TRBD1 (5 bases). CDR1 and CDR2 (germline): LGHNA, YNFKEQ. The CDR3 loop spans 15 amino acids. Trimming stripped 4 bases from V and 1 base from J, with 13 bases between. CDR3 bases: TGTGCCAGCAGCCCCCCGGACACATGGAACACTGAAGCTTTCTTT. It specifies CASSPPDTWNTEAFF.

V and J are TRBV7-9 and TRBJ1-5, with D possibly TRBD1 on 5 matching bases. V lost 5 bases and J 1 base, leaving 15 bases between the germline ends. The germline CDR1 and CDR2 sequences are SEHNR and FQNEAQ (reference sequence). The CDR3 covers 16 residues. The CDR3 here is CASSPLQDWSNQPQHF. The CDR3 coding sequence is TGTGCCAGCAGCCCGCTACAGGATTGGAGCAATCAGCCCCAGCATTTT.

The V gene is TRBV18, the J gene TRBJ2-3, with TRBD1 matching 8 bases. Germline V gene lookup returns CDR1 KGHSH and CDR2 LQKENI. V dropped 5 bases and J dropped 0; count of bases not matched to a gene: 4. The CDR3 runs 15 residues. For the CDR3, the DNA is TGTGCCAGCTCATCGAGACAGGGGAGCACAGATACGCAGTATTTT. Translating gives CASSSRQGSTDTQYF. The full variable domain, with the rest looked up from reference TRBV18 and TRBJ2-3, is NAGVMQNPRHLVRRRGQEARLRCSPMKGHSHVYWYRQLPEEGLKFMVYLQKENIIDESGMPKERFSAEFPKEGPSILRIQQVVRGDSAAYFCASSSRQGSTDTQYFGPGTRLTVL.

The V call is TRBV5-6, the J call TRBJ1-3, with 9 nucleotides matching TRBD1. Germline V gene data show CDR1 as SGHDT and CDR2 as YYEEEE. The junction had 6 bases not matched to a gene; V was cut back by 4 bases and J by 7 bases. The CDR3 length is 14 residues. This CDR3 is CASSHRGQGNTIYF. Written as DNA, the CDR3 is TGTGCCAGCAGCCACAGGGGGCAAGGCAACACCATATATTTT.

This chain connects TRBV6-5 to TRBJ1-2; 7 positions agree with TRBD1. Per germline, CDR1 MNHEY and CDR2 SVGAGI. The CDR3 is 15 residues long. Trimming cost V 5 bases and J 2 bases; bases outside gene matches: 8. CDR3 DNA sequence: TGTGCCAGCAGTCTCCGACAGGGCGCAAACTATGGCTACACCTTC. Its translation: CASSLRQGANYGYTF.

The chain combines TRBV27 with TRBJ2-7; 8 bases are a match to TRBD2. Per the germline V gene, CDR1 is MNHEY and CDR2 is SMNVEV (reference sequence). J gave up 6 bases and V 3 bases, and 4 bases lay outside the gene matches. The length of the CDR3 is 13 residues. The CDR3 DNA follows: TGTGCCAGCAGTTTTCGGGGGGGTAGCGAGCAGTACTTC. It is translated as CASSFRGGSEQYF.

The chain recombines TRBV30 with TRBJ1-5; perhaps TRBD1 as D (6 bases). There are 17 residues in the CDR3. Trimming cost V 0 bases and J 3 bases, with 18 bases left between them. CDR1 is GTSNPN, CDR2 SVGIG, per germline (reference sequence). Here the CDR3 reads CAWSVRVGRGDNQPQHF. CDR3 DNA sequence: TGTGCCTGGAGTGTAAGGGTGGGCAGGGGCGACAATCAGCCCCAGCATTTT.

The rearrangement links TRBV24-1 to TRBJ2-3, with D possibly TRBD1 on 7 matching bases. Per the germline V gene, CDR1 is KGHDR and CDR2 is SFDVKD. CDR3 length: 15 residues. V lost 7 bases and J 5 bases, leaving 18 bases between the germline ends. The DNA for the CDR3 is TGTGCCACCAGCCCTACCGGAGGGGGCAAAGATACGCAGTATTTT. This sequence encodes CATSPTGGGKDTQYF.

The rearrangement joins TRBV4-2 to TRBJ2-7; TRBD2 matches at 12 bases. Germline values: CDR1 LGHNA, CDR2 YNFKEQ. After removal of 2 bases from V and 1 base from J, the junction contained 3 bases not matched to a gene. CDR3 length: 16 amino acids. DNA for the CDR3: TGTGCCAGCAGCCAATCGACTAGCGGGGGTTCCTACGAGCAGTACTTC. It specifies CASSQSTSGGSYEQYF.

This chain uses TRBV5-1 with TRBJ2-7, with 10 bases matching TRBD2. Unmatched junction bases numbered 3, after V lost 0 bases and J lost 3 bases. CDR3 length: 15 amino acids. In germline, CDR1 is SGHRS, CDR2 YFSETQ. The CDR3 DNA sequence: TGCGCCAGCAGCTTGGGGCTAGCGGGGGTCTACGAGCAGTACTTC. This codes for CASSLGLAGVYEQYF.

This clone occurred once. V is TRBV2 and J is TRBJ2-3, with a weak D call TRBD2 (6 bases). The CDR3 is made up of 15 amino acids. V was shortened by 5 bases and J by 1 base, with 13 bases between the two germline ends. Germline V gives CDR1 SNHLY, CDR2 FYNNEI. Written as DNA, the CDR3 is TGTGCCAGCAGTCAAAGACTAGGCGGCACAGATACGCAGTATTTT. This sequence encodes CASSQRLGGTDTQYF.

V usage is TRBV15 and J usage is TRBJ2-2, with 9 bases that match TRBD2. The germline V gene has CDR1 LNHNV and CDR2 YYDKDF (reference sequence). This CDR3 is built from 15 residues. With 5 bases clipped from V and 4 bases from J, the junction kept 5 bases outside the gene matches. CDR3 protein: CATSGRGGRTGELFF. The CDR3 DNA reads TGTGCCACCAGCGGGCGGGGGGGCCGCACCGGGGAGCTGTTTTTT. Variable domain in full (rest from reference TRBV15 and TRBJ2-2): DAMVIQNPRYQVTQFGKPVTLSCSQTLNHNVMYWYQQKSSQAPKLLFHYYDKDFNNEADTPDNFQSRRPNTSFCFLDIRSPGLGDTAMYLCATSGRGGRTGELFFGEGSRLTVL.